This T cell receptor (beta chain) was sequenced during a study of shared clonotypes between healthy human individuals. CDR1 and CDR2 from the germline V gene are SQVTM and ANQGSEA. V was pared by 6 bases and J by 3 bases, with 11 bases between. CDR3 length: 13 residues. The data were produced by immunoSEQ multiplex PCR, yet TCRdb's version contains in-frame clones alone and is incomplete. The profile covers hundreds of thousands of clones, with around three quarters appearing a single time and 1.5% to 2% taken by the ten largest. The TCR was taken from a woman in her twenties or thirties in good health. The chain recombines TRBV29-1 with TRBJ2-2; D not certain. Sequenced material: memory CD4+ T cells sorted from blood. As for subset: CD45RA-negative fraction. CDR3 protein: CSVQAPYTGELFF. CDR3 coding DNA: TGCAGCGTGCAGGCGCCTTACACCGGGGAGCTGTTTTTT.